These T cell receptor beta chains were read from a single sample in a study of T cells in Graves' hyperthyroidism and ophthalmopathy. TCRdb itself ran the multiplex PCR reads through MiXCR, one entry per CDR3 protein. The sample holds hundreds of thousands of distinct CDR3 sequences, about 43% seen once. The sample comprised peripheral blood or thyroid tissue (not recorded which). These receptor sequences come from a woman younger than 35 with Graves' hyperthyroidism. CDR3s leave out the opening cysteine and the closing phenylalanine or tryptophan. The order of the fields is J gene, V gene, D gene, CDR3 protein. The D gene is left open where the match is weak.

TRBJ2-7	TRBV29-1	.	SVLQVLEQY
TRBJ2-7	TRBV2	.	ASRATGYPYEQY
TRBJ1-1	TRBV10-3	TRBD1	AAPGQGKAF
TRBJ1-5	TRBV20-1	TRBD1	SATPGGLNQPQH
TRBJ1-6	TRBV20-1	.	SASTDSGGYNSPLH
TRBJ1-3	TRBV6-6	.	ASSDTGLSGNTIY
TRBJ1-5	TRBV12-3/TRBV12-4	.	ASSRDNNQPQH
TRBJ1-5	TRBV2	.	ASSVEGGDQPQH
TRBJ1-1	TRBV29-1	.	SVGGQVLNTEAF
TRBJ2-6	TRBV19	.	ARLGGASGANVLT
TRBJ2-7	TRBV7-6	.	ASSAVYNEQY
TRBJ1-1	TRBV7-9	.	ASSLLAGTEAF
TRBJ2-5	TRBV19	.	ASSRLGSQETQY
TRBJ2-7	TRBV20-1	.	SAREEEQY
TRBJ2-7	TRBV4-1	.	ASSQDGDRAEQY
TRBJ2-5	TRBV5-1	.	ASSLYQGETQY
TRBJ1-1	TRBV2	.	ASSRRSMNTEAF
TRBJ1-2	TRBV20-1	.	SAPGQNNYGYT
TRBJ1-2	TRBV7-9	.	ASSSWTASNYGYT
TRBJ1-3	TRBV15	.	ATSRSRALGNTIY
TRBJ2-5	TRBV7-9	.	ASSLMGAYQETQY
TRBJ1-2	TRBV29-1	TRBD1	SVEAIGQGARGYT
TRBJ1-1	TRBV29-1	.	SGRKDLNTEAF
TRBJ2-7	TRBV29-1	TRBD2	SPRLAGAGEQY
TRBJ1-1	TRBV4-3	.	ASSHEVNTEAF
TRBJ1-2	TRBV2	.	ATIKAQGKDGYT
TRBJ1-2	TRBV24-1	.	ATGQGDGYT
TRBJ2-7	TRBV12-3/TRBV12-4	.	ASSQQGGYEQY
TRBJ1-1	TRBV29-1	.	SFWTESTEAF
TRBJ1-1	TRBV10-3	.	VSIPGVGTEAF
TRBJ1-4	TRBV7-2	.	ASSQDSRGGEKLF
TRBJ1-6	TRBV10-3	.	AISEQDGYNSPLH
TRBJ2-7	TRBV2	TRBD2	ASSRTSGSRIEQY
TRBJ2-7	TRBV7-8	TRBD2	ASSLEVAGVKY
TRBJ1-1	TRBV5-1	TRBD1	ASSQTGATEAF
TRBJ1-4	TRBV2	.	ASSLGIWGEKLF
TRBJ1-3	TRBV11-1	TRBD1	ASSFPLGQASGNTIY
TRBJ2-2	TRBV25-1	.	AGGGGNTGELL
TRBJ1-3	TRBV7-8	.	ASSPGQGPGNTIY
TRBJ1-4	TRBV20-1	.	SAREGYTEKLF
TRBJ2-2	TRBV29-1	TRBD1	SGGTGGDTGELF
TRBJ2-1	TRBV2	TRBD2	ASTPPSGRGNEQF
TRBJ2-5	TRBV7-2	TRBD1	ASSPGTEETQY
TRBJ2-7	TRBV24-1	.	ATSGSSGPDHYEQY
TRBJ1-2	TRBV11-2	.	ASSYGPDLRVYT
TRBJ1-2	TRBV7-9	.	ASSPPSAAPNYGYT
TRBJ1-4	TRBV20-1	.	SARYTQGNEKLF
TRBJ2-5	TRBV20-1	.	SARGSGGIETQY
TRBJ2-7	TRBV2	.	ASGFKRQYEQY
TRBJ1-6	TRBV20-1	TRBD1	SACTGTGNSPLH
TRBJ2-5	TRBV6-1	TRBD2	ASSQLQTSGQETQY
TRBJ2-6	TRBV10-3	.	AISEFRANVLT